This TCR beta chain originates from a study of blood T cell repertoires in COVID-19. Germline V gene data show CDR1 as SEHNR and CDR2 as FQNEAQ (reference sequence). Trimming cost V 4 bases and J 10 bases, with 17 bases left between them. CDR3 size: 15 residues. TCRdb's table, derived via immunoSEQ multiplex PCR, lists solely in-frame clones and lacks some. Of fewer than 250,000 clones listed, 83% were seen once; the top ten hold about 3.9%. Input material: PBMCs or T cells enriched from blood (not recorded which). The chain recombines TRBV7-9 with TRBJ1-6; possible D gene TRBD1, 5 bases. This TCR came from a woman in her forties who had been exposed to COVID-19. CDR3 in amino acids: CASSSNGAPTSPLHF. The CDR3 nucleotides read TGTGCCAGCAGCTCGAATGGGGCGCCGACCTCACCCCTCCACTTT.